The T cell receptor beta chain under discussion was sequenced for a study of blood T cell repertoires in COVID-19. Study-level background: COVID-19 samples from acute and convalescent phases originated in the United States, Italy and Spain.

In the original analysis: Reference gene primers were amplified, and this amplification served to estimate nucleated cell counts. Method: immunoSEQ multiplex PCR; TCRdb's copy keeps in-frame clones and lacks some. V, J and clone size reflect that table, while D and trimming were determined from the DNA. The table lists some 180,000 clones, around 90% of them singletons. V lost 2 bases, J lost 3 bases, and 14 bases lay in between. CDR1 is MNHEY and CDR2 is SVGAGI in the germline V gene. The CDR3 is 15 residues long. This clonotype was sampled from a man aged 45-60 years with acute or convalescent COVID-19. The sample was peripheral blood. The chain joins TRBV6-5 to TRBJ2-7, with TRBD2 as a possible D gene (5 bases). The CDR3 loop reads CASSYQGGLFYEQYF. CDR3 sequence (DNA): TGTGCCAGCAGTTACCAAGGTGGACTGTTCTACGAGCAGTACTTC.